A single sample is the source of the 30 T cell receptor beta chains below, sequenced in a study of cytomegalovirus exposure and HLA in healthy donors. PCR was performed using 60 Vbeta and 13 Jbeta primers. Assay: immunoSEQ multiplex PCR; the TCRdb copy retains only in-frame clones and omits some. The table lists about 130,000 clones, approximately 75% of them singletons, with 5.9% in the top ten. Sequencing was carried out using PBMCs. These receptors originate from a woman aged 40 to 55 in good health and CMV-seropositive.

The V and J genes are TRBV7-2 and TRBJ2-1; the match to TRBD2 covers 12 bases. J was trimmed by 8 bases and V by 3 bases; bases with no gene match: 5. Germline-derived CDR1 and CDR2 are SGHTA and FQGNSA. This CDR3 spans 15 amino acids. The CDR3 loop is CASSFGLAGSDEQFF. The CDR3 DNA is TGTGCCAGCAGCTTCGGACTAGCGGGAAGCGATGAGCAGTTCTTC.

The J gene is TRBJ1-4, the V gene TRBV6-1, with 9 positions matching TRBD1. The CDR3 consists of 15 residues. CDR1 and CDR2 (germline): MNHNS, SASEGT. V was pared by 4 bases and J by 10 bases, with 10 bases of the junction left unmatched. The CDR3 bases are TGTGCCAGCAGTGCAGTACAGGGGGCCCATGGAAAACTGTTTTTT. Its protein is CASSAVQGAHGKLFF.

This chain uses TRBV15 with TRBJ1-5; TRBD1 is a possible D gene (5 bases). Germline V gene sequence: CDR1 LNHNV, CDR2 YYDKDF (reference sequence). Trimming cost V 0 bases and J 4 bases, with 10 bases left between them. This CDR3 has 15 amino acids. The DNA of the CDR3 is TGTGCCACCAGCAGAGATGGGGCAGCGAATCAGCCCCAGCATTTT. This codes for CATSRDGAANQPQHF.

The sample holds a few counts of this clone. Without the conserved terminal phenylalanine or tryptophan, this CDR3 likely stems from a read error. The V gene is TRBV6-1, the J gene TRBJ2-2, with D possibly matching TRBD1 (6 bases). V lost 4 bases and J 3 bases, leaving 9 bases between the germline ends. This CDR3 is 14 amino acids long. Germline loops: CDR1 MNHNS, CDR2 SASEGT. As DNA, the CDR3 is TGTGCCAGCAGTGGACAGGCGGACACCGGGGAGCTGTTTCTT. Encoded protein: CASSGQADTGELFL.

A single count supports this clone. This chain joins TRBV5-1 and TRBJ1-1; TRBD1 agrees at 8 bases. The V segment lost 4 bases and the J segment 3 bases; nucleotides outside the gene matches: 8. CDR3 size: 15 residues. Per germline, CDR1 SGHRS and CDR2 YFSETQ. The CDR3 region has the DNA TGCGCCAGCAGCGCCCAGGGGGCGCAGGACACTGAAGCTTTCTTT. Translated: CASSAQGAQDTEAFF.

The J gene is TRBJ1-2, the V gene TRBV30; D uncertain. Looked up from germline, CDR1 is GTSNPN and CDR2 is SVGIG (reference sequence). The CDR3 covers 10 residues. The V gene lost 5 bases and the J gene lost 7 bases, with 8 bases spanning the gap. The CDR3 is CAWAHGGYTF. CDR3 sequence (DNA): TGTGCCTGGGCCCACGGTGGCTACACCTTC.

The genes are TRBV28 and TRBJ2-7; 8 bases are a match to TRBD1. Germline V lookup: CDR1 MDHEN, CDR2 SYDVKM. CDR3 length: 13 residues. V shed 5 bases and J 3 bases; nucleotides not matched to a gene: 3. The DNA of the CDR3 is TGTGCCAGCAGTCCGGGACAGGTCTACGAGCAGTACTTC. Protein sequence: CASSPGQVYEQYF. The entire variable domain, with the rest obtained from reference TRBV28 and TRBJ2-7, is as follows: DVKVTQSSRYLVKRTGEKVFLECVQDMDHENMFWYRQDPGLGLRLIYFSYDVKMKEKGDIPEGYSVSREKKERFSLILESASTNQTSMYLCASSPGQVYEQYFGPGTRLTVT.

This chain uses TRBV29-1 with TRBJ2-2; 10 bases agree with TRBD2. CDR1 and CDR2 (germline): SQVTM, ANQGSEA. This CDR3 comprises 15 residues. Trimming at V came to 4 bases and at J to 5 bases, leaving 7 bases not matched to a gene. In DNA form, the CDR3 reads TGCAGCGTTGGAGTAGCGGGAGGAGTAACCGGGGAGCTGTTTTTT. Translated: CSVGVAGGVTGELFF.

V gene TRBV5-1 combines with J gene TRBJ2-7, with D maybe TRBD2 (6 bases). The germline V and J ends were trimmed by 2 bases and 2 bases, with 8 bases remaining between them. Per the germline V gene, CDR1 is SGHRS and CDR2 is YFSETQ. The CDR3 length is 13 residues. The CDR3 here is CASSFGEAYEQYF. For the CDR3, the DNA is TGCGCCAGCAGCTTCGGGGAGGCCTACGAGCAGTACTTC.

This clone was seen just once. The V call is TRBV5-6, the J call TRBJ1-5, with 8 bases aligning to TRBD1. The CDR3 contains 16 residues. V gave up 4 bases and J gave up 0 bases; unmatched junction bases: 6. Germline V gene sequence: CDR1 SGHDT, CDR2 YYEEEE. The CDR3 coding sequence is TGTGCCAGCAGCCGAACAGGGGGGTATAGCAATCAGCCCCAGCATTTT. Translating it yields CASSRTGGYSNQPQHF.

The rearrangement uses TRBV9 and TRBJ2-7; 10 positions agree with TRBD1. The J call may be incorrect, as the DNA end agrees better with TRBJ2-5. This CDR3 has 14 amino acids. Germline CDR1 is SGDLS and CDR2 is YYNGEE. The CDR3 loop reads CASSAGTGDETQYF. DNA for the CDR3: TGTGCCAGCAGCGCCGGGACAGGGGATGAGACCCAGTACTTC.

The rearrangement links TRBV19 to TRBJ1-1, with D hard to call. V was clipped by 6 bases and J by 0 bases, with 11 bases between them. The CDR3 is 14 amino acids. CDR1 LNHDA and CDR2 SQIVND come from the germline V gene (reference sequence). CDR3 coding DNA: TGTGCCAGTAGCTTGGCGGTTGTGAACACTGAAGCTTTCTTT. This encodes CASSLAVVNTEAFF.

The chain is built from TRBV7-3 and TRBJ1-2; D possibly corresponds to TRBD1 (6 bases). Germline V gene lookup returns CDR1 SGHTA and CDR2 FQGTGA. This CDR3 is 13 amino acids long. With 4 bases removed from V and 2 bases from J, the gap between germline ends came to 8 bases. In nucleotides, the CDR3 is TGTGCCAGCAGCTCAGGGGTAAACTATGGCTACACCTTC. This gives the protein CASSSGVNYGYTF.

This clone was detected a few times. This chain links TRBV10-3 with TRBJ1-5; the match to TRBD1 covers 9 bases. The trim removed 4 bases at V and 6 bases at J, leaving 7 bases unmatched. There are 15 residues in the CDR3. Germline lookup yields CDR1 ENHRY and CDR2 SYGVKD. CDR3 nucleotides: TGTGCCATCAGTGTCGGGACAGGGATGGGTCAGCCCCAGCATTTT. Translation gives CAISVGTGMGQPQHF.

This sequence joins TRBV6-4 and TRBJ2-3; 9 nucleotides match TRBD1. J lost 3 bases, V lost 4 bases, and 2 bases had no gene match. Germline-derived CDR1 and CDR2 are MRHNA and SNTAGT. The CDR3 is 14 amino acids. The CDR3: CASSVGQGTDTQYF. The CDR3 nucleotides are TGTGCCAGCAGTGTAGGACAGGGGACAGATACGCAGTATTTT.

In this sample, this clone turned up once. V gene TRBV7-2 combines with J gene TRBJ1-2; no clear D gene. This CDR3 region has 13 residues. Per germline, CDR1 SGHTA and CDR2 FQGNSA. V lost 5 bases, J lost 8 bases, and 15 bases lay in between. CDR3 protein: CASSMGVGRGYTF. CDR3 bases: TGTGCCAGCAGCATGGGCGTGGGTAGAGGCTACACCTTC.

This sequence joins TRBV7-9 and TRBJ2-5, with TRBD1 matching over 9 bases. The junction had 4 bases not matched to a gene; V was cut back by 3 bases and J by 5 bases. The CDR3 sequence is 14 residues long. Germline V lookup: CDR1 SEHNR, CDR2 FQNEAQ (reference sequence). The CDR3 reads CASSLTGGLETQYF. Here the CDR3 DNA reads TGTGCCAGCAGCTTGACAGGGGGTCTGGAGACCCAGTACTTC.

J is TRBJ2-7 and V is TRBV13; 7 bases agree with TRBD2. This CDR3 is 15 amino acids long. With 2 bases clipped from V and 1 base from J, the junction kept 5 bases outside the gene matches. Germline CDR1 and CDR2: PRHDT and FYEKMQ (reference sequence). The CDR3 sequence: CASSLWGRGSYEQYF. CDR3 nucleotide sequence: TGTGCCAGCAGCTTATGGGGGAGGGGATCCTACGAGCAGTACTTC. The complete variable domain, with remaining parts taken from reference TRBV13 and TRBJ2-7, reads AAGVIQSPRHLIKEKRETATLKCYPIPRHDTVYWYQQGPGQDPQFLISFYEKMQSDKGSIPDRFSAQQFSDYHSELNMSSLELGDSALYFCASSLWGRGSYEQYFGPGTRLTVT.

The V gene is TRBV6-1, the J gene TRBJ1-2, with 10 bases aligning to TRBD1. The CDR3 is 16 residues long. V was clipped by 4 bases and J by 8 bases; unmatched bases: 13. Looked up from germline, CDR1 is MNHNS and CDR2 is SASEGT. This chain's CDR3 is CASSVYRDRGLRGYTF. CDR3 in DNA: TGTGCCAGCAGTGTGTACCGGGACAGGGGTTTACGAGGCTACACCTTC.

V is TRBV4-1 and J is TRBJ1-2; the D gene is possibly TRBD1 (5 bases). The V and J ends lost 1 base and 2 bases respectively, with 11 bases between them. The CDR3 loop spans 15 amino acids. From germline, CDR1 is MGHRA and CDR2 YSYEKL. The CDR3 DNA sequence: TGCGCCAGCAGCCAAGGCGGGGGGTCGAACTATGGCTACACCTTC. Its protein product is CASSQGGGSNYGYTF.

The J gene is TRBJ2-5, the V gene TRBV6-1, with D perhaps matching TRBD2 (6 bases). Germline CDR1 MNHNS, CDR2 SASEGT. Trimming left V 4 bases short and J 1 base short, with 16 bases between. CDR3 length equals 16 residues. The CDR3: CASSAEEGTIQETQYF. The CDR3 nucleotides read TGTGCCAGCAGTGCAGAGGAGGGGACGATCCAAGAGACCCAGTACTTC.

The chain links TRBV28 to TRBJ2-3; D call uncertain. This CDR3 region has 13 residues. Trimming left V 6 bases short and J 3 bases short, with 10 bases between. The germline CDR1 and CDR2 sequences are MDHEN and SYDVKM. DNA of the CDR3: TGTGCCAGCAGCCCCCCCGCGACAGATACGCAGTATTTT. It codes for CASSPPATDTQYF.

This chain uses TRBV29-1 with TRBJ2-3; no reliable D call. CDR3 size: 15 residues. Germline V gene data show CDR1 as SQVTM and CDR2 as ANQGSEA. V was shortened by 0 bases and J by 0 bases, with 10 bases between the two germline ends. CDR3 coding DNA: TGCAGCGTTGAAGACAGGCTTGCTAGCACAGATACGCAGTATTTT. Translating gives CSVEDRLASTDTQYF.

CDR3 loop: CASAQLVGQGPNQPQHF. Here the CDR3 DNA reads TGTGCCAGCGCGCAATTGGTAGGACAGGGGCCCAATCAGCCCCAGCATTTT. This chain joins TRBV2 and TRBJ1-5; TRBD1 matches at 9 bases. CDR3 length: 17 residues. From germline, CDR1 is SNHLY and CDR2 FYNNEI. Trimming at V came to 8 bases and at J to 3 bases, leaving 14 bases not matched to a gene.

This clone was counted a few times. The gene calls are TRBV7-6 and TRBJ1-1; D gene unclear. The V and J ends lost 0 bases and 1 base respectively, with 3 bases between them. From germline, CDR1 is SGHVS and CDR2 FNYEAQ. The CDR3 length is 13 residues. In DNA, the CDR3 is TGTGCCAGCAGCTTAGCCAGGAACACTGAAGCTTTCTTT. Translation: CASSLARNTEAFF.

Concerning this clone: Other nucleotide sequences in the sample specify the same CDR3. The rearrangement joins TRBV10-1 to TRBJ2-5; D not resolved. This CDR3 region has 14 residues. The V gene lost 0 bases and the J gene lost 5 bases, with 10 bases spanning the gap. Germline CDR1 reads WNHNN; CDR2 reads SYGVQD (reference sequence). The CDR3 loop reads CASSESRPPETQYF. As DNA, the CDR3 is TGCGCCAGCAGTGAGTCGCGGCCGCCGGAGACCCAGTACTTC.

This sequence joins TRBV7-6 and TRBJ1-1, with D possibly matching TRBD1 (6 bases). The V end lost 5 bases, the J end lost 3 bases, and 13 bases lay between the germline ends. Per germline, CDR1 SGHVS and CDR2 FNYEAQ. This CDR3 has 14 amino acids. The CDR3 loop reads CASSLRGGDTEAFF. For the CDR3, the DNA is TGTGCCAGCAGCCTAAGAGGGGGTGACACTGAAGCTTTCTTT.

The chain is built from TRBV4-2 and TRBJ2-5, with D possibly being TRBD1 (6 bases). The CDR3 extends over 16 amino acids. Trimming took off 1 base at V and 1 base at J, with 13 bases between the two ends. From germline, CDR1 is LGHNA and CDR2 YNFKEQ. CDR3 in amino acids: CASSQVAGDVQETQYF. The CDR3 coding sequence is TGTGCCAGCAGCCAAGTGGCAGGGGATGTCCAAGAGACCCAGTACTTC.

V and J are TRBV5-1 and TRBJ2-1, with 8 bases matching TRBD2. The germline V gene has CDR1 SGHRS and CDR2 YFSETQ. J was trimmed by 3 bases and V by 4 bases; bases with no gene match: 12. This CDR3 has 17 amino acids. The CDR3 DNA reads as TGCGCCAGCAGCCGCCAGCCGTCCGGGAGGGGCTACAATGAGCAGTTCTTC. It encodes CASSRQPSGRGYNEQFF. The full variable domain, completed using reference TRBV5-1 and TRBJ2-1, is KAGVTQTPRYLIKTRGQQVTLSCSPISGHRSVSWYQQTPGQGLQFLFEYFSETQRNKGNFPGRFSGRQFSNSRSEMNVSTLELGDSALYLCASSRQPSGRGYNEQFFGPGTRLTVL.

This chain joins TRBV14 and TRBJ2-5, with D tentatively TRBD1 (6 bases). Trimming removed 1 base at V and 0 bases at J, with 12 bases between. The CDR3 totals 16 residues. Per germline, CDR1 SGHDN and CDR2 FVKESK. The CDR3 loop reads CASSQVRGRYQETQYF. The DNA of the CDR3 is TGTGCCAGCAGCCAAGTCAGGGGACGGTACCAAGAGACCCAGTACTTC.